This TCR beta chain was observed in a study of CD8+ T cells in alopecia areata. The study's findings and limits: Scalp specimens additionally yield sequences from normal skin's resident alphabeta T cells.

Treatment noted: oral pan-JAK inhibitor, 5-10 mg twice daily. This clone was detected only a few times. Its antigen is not known. Sequencing relied on a cDNA template that was reverse transcribed from extracted RNA. Assay: immunoSEQ multiplex PCR; the TCRdb copy retains only in-frame clones and omits some. The table lists fewer than 250,000 clones, roughly two fifths of them singletons, with 0.45% to 0.55% in the top ten. Trimming took off 5 bases at V and 6 bases at J, with 17 bases between the two ends. From germline, CDR1 is LNHNV and CDR2 YYDKDF (reference sequence). This CDR3 contains 14 residues.

The sample was CD4+ T cells sorted from blood, taken between weeks 30 and 35, from a patient treated with tofacitinib. The receptor was derived from a human donor with alopecia areata. The chain joins TRBV15 to TRBJ2-7, with D maybe TRBD2 (6 bases). CDR3 residues: CATSPGGSLGEQYF. The CDR3 DNA sequence: TGTGCCACCAGCCCCGGGGGTAGTCTTGGCGAGCAGTACTTC.